The 18 T cell receptor beta chains below come from one sample, sequenced in a study of PD-1 blockade in classical Hodgkin lymphoma. The method was immunoSEQ multiplex PCR; TCRdb's version includes in-frame clones alone and lacks a portion of them. Found here are tens of thousands of clones, approximately 77% of them singletons; the top ten hold 22%. Regarding time point: cycle 4 day 1 (C4D1), after 5 to 7 weeks of nivolumab. Every patient had relapsed following autologous stem cell transplantation, and cohorts differed in brentuximab vedotin exposure. The source was peripheral blood mononuclear cells (PBMCs), collected before the fourth cycle of nivolumab. The receptor set was obtained from a human donor with classical Hodgkin lymphoma.

This chain connects TRBV27 to TRBJ2-1; 10 bases agree with TRBD1. The CDR3 has 15 amino acids. Trimming cost V 5 bases and J 4 bases; bases outside gene matches: 5. Germline lookup yields CDR1 MNHEY and CDR2 SMNVEV (reference sequence). CDR3 DNA sequence: TGTGCCAGCAGTCCACCGGGACAGGGGTACAATGAGCAGTTCTTC. Translating gives CASSPPGQGYNEQFF.

This chain uses TRBV4-1 with TRBJ2-6; 11 bases match TRBD1. CDR3 length: 19 amino acids. Germline assignment: CDR1 MGHRA and CDR2 YSYEKL. The V gene end was trimmed by 2 bases and the J gene end by 2 bases; junction bases not matched to a gene: 8. In DNA, the CDR3 is TGCGCCAGCAGCCAATCCAGAGGACAGGGGGCGACTGGGGCCAACGTCCTGACTTTC. Amino acid sequence: CASSQSRGQGATGANVLTF.

The count of this clone is one. This chain uses TRBV10-3 with TRBJ2-3, with a weak D call TRBD2 (6 bases). The CDR3 runs to 13 residues. The V end was cut by 7 bases, the J end by 5 bases, with 13 bases between. CDR1 and CDR2 (germline): ENHRY, SYGVKD. The CDR3 protein is CAINGEEGDTQYF. The CDR3 DNA reads TGTGCCATCAACGGGGAGGAGGGAGATACGCAGTATTTT.

J is TRBJ2-1 and V is TRBV7-6; TRBD2 aligns across 12 bases. The V segment lost 2 bases and the J segment 4 bases; nucleotides outside the gene matches: 9. This CDR3 spans 18 amino acids. Germline V CDR1 and CDR2: SGHVS, FNYEAQ. The CDR3 here is CASSLRGLAGGSYNEQFF. Written as DNA, the CDR3 is TGTGCCAGCAGCTTAAGGGGACTAGCGGGTGGGTCTTACAATGAGCAGTTCTTC.

The rearrangement links TRBV30 to TRBJ2-7; perhaps TRBD1 as D (5 bases). Trimming shortened V by 1 base and J by 1 base, and 5 bases separated the two germline ends. Germline-derived CDR1 and CDR2 are GTSNPN and SVGIG (reference sequence). This CDR3 spans 12 amino acids. The CDR3 loop reads CAWSGQSYEQYF. The CDR3 bases are TGTGCCTGGAGTGGACAGTCCTACGAGCAGTACTTC.

V and J are TRBV9 and TRBJ1-4, with TRBD1 matching 8 bases. The CDR3 loop spans 16 amino acids. Trimming cost V 4 bases and J 8 bases; bases outside gene matches: 13. CDR1 and CDR2 (germline): SGDLS, YYNGEE. This CDR3 reads CASSPPPDRVSEKLFF. CDR3 DNA sequence: TGTGCCAGCAGCCCCCCGCCGGACAGGGTCAGCGAAAAACTGTTTTTT.

The chain employs TRBV5-1 and TRBJ1-2; 9 bases are a match to TRBD1. The CDR3 has 15 amino acids. Per germline, CDR1 SGHRS and CDR2 YFSETQ. The V and J ends lost 4 bases and 6 bases, in that order; junction bases with no gene match: 10. In DNA, the CDR3 is TGCGCCAGCAGCCCAGGACAGGGGTCATATCATGGCTACACCTTC. Translating gives CASSPGQGSYHGYTF.

The chain carries TRBV30 and TRBJ2-3; possible D gene TRBD2, 6 bases. V was pared by 1 base and J by 0 bases, with 11 bases between. CDR1 and CDR2 (germline): GTSNPN, SVGIG (reference sequence). The length of the CDR3 is 15 residues. The CDR3 protein is CAWSGGGASTDTQYF. The DNA of the CDR3 is TGTGCCTGGAGTGGAGGCGGGGCTAGCACAGATACGCAGTATTTT. The variable domain in full, completed from reference TRBV30 and TRBJ2-3, reads SQTIHQWPATLVQPVGSPLSLECTVEGTSNPNLYWYRQAAGRGLQLLFYSVGIGQISSEVPQNLSASRPQDRQFILSSKKLLLSDSGFYLCAWSGGGASTDTQYFGPGTRLTVL.

For the CDR3, the DNA is TGCGCCAGCAGCTTGGATCCGGGTTTGAATGGAAACACCATATATTTT. As protein: CASSLDPGLNGNTIYF. V usage is TRBV5-1 and J usage is TRBJ1-3; D not certain. This CDR3 is built from 16 residues. CDR1 and CDR2 from the germline V gene are SGHRS and YFSETQ. Trimming removed 0 bases from V and 3 bases from J, with 13 bases in between.

This chain links TRBV30 with TRBJ1-2; 7 bases map to TRBD1. CDR1 and CDR2 from the germline V gene are GTSNPN and SVGIG (reference sequence). The CDR3 is 16 residues long. The V gene end was trimmed by 2 bases and the J gene end by 3 bases; junction bases not matched to a gene: 12. CDR3 nucleotide sequence: TGTGCCTGGAGTCGACGAAACCCCGGGACAGACTATGGCTACACCTTC. Protein: CAWSRRNPGTDYGYTF.

This chain joins TRBV19 and TRBJ1-6, with D unresolved. Trimming shortened V by 5 bases and J by 10 bases, and 12 bases separated the two germline ends. Germline V gene lookup returns CDR1 LNHDA and CDR2 SQIVND (reference sequence). There are 13 residues in the CDR3. The CDR3 region has the DNA TGTGCCAGTAGTGACCCAGGAGTATCACCCCTCCACTTT. It is translated as CASSDPGVSPLHF.

The V call is TRBV7-4, the J call TRBJ1-5; TRBD1 agrees at 7 bases. With V trimmed by 5 bases and J by 2 bases, 15 bases remained unmatched. The V gene's germline CDR1 is SGHVT and CDR2 SQSDAQ. This CDR3 is 18 amino acids long. The CDR3 bases are TGTGCCAGCAGCGGAGAAAGGGACAGCGCGGGGTGCAATCAGCCCCAGCATTTT. Translating gives CASSGERDSAGCNQPQHF.

The chain links TRBV6-6 to TRBJ1-2; the match to TRBD1 covers 7 bases. Per germline, CDR1 MNHNY and CDR2 SVGAGI (reference sequence). CDR3 length: 15 residues. Trimming removed 0 bases from V and 0 bases from J; junction bases left unmatched: 1. CDR3 bases: TGTGCCAGCAGTTACTCGACAGGGACTAACTATGGCTACACCTTC. Translation gives CASSYSTGTNYGYTF.

V and J are TRBV7-2 and TRBJ2-7; the D gene is possibly TRBD1 (6 bases). Trimming shortened V by 5 bases and J by 5 bases, and 16 bases separated the two germline ends. The germline V gene encodes CDR1 SGHTA and CDR2 FQGNSA. The CDR3 has 14 amino acids. The CDR3 spells CASSASRGWDEQYF. In DNA, the CDR3 is TGTGCCAGCAGCGCATCCAGGGGTTGGGACGAGCAGTACTTC.

The V call is TRBV6-1, the J call TRBJ2-7, with 8 bases identical to TRBD2. J lost 6 bases, V lost 4 bases, and 11 bases had no gene match. The CDR3 covers 15 residues. CDR1 is MNHNS, CDR2 SASEGT, per germline. This CDR3 reads CASSGESGSSSEQYF. As DNA, the CDR3 is TGTGCCAGCAGTGGAGAGAGCGGGAGCAGCAGCGAGCAGTACTTC.

This rearrangement joins TRBV11-2 to TRBJ2-5; D remains unclear. CDR3 length: 13 amino acids. CDR1 and CDR2 from the germline V gene are SGHAT and FQNNGV. V was cut by 3 bases and J by 2 bases, with 7 bases left in between. CDR3 protein: CASSFIIQETQYF. The CDR3 coding sequence is TGTGCCAGCAGCTTTATAATTCAAGAGACCCAGTACTTC.

V is TRBV28 and J is TRBJ2-7; D is perhaps TRBD1 (6 bases). This CDR3 comprises 14 residues. Per the germline V gene, CDR1 is MDHEN and CDR2 is SYDVKM. V lost 7 bases and J 2 bases, leaving 15 bases between the germline ends. This CDR3 is CASMEQGVAYEQYF. CDR3 nucleotide sequence: TGTGCCAGCATGGAACAGGGTGTCGCCTACGAGCAGTACTTC.

This chain joins TRBV19 and TRBJ1-1; D is ambiguous. The V gene lost 3 bases and the J gene lost 10 bases, with 9 bases spanning the gap. This CDR3 has 11 residues. Germline loops: CDR1 LNHDA, CDR2 SQIVND (reference sequence). CDR3 coding DNA: TGTGCCAGTAGTATGATGAGGCGAGCTTTCTTT. Its translation: CASSMMRRAFF. The variable domain in full, with the rest retrieved from reference TRBV19 and TRBJ1-1, is DGGITQSPKYLFRKEGQNVTLSCEQNLNHDAMYWYRQDPGQGLRLIYYSQIVNDFQKGDIAEGYSVSREKKESFPLTVTSAQKNPTAFYLCASSMMRRAFFGQGTRLTVV.